Below, 7 T cell receptor beta chains from the same sample are listed, as sequenced in a study of CD8 T cells in Susac syndrome. Random hexamers were used to reverse transcribe the RNA input (about 0.5 to 1 ug). TCRdb re-called the immunoSEQ multiplex PCR reads with MiXCR, one entry per CDR3 protein. Here the sample spans some 130,000 distinct CDR3 sequences, roughly 94% being singletons. Sequencing used CD4+ T cells from PBMCs. These receptors were collected from a human donor with multiple sclerosis.

The chain uses TRBV29-1 and TRBJ1-2; D is uncertain. Germline V CDR1 and CDR2: SQVTM, ANQGSEA. The length of the CDR3 is 13 residues. V was pared by 6 bases and J by 0 bases, with 11 bases between. CDR3 residues: CSVVAPANYGYTF. The CDR3 DNA is TGCAGCGTCGTTGCTCCAGCTAACTATGGCTACACCTTC.

The V and J genes are TRBV30 and TRBJ1-2; 9 bases agree with TRBD1. Trimming removed 1 base from V and 8 bases from J; junction bases left unmatched: 5. The CDR3 length is 13 residues. Germline V lookup: CDR1 GTSNPN, CDR2 SVGIG (reference sequence). CDR3 sequence reads: CAWSAWTGVGYTF. The CDR3 nucleotides read TGTGCCTGGAGTGCATGGACAGGGGTCGGCTACACCTTC. The entire variable domain, with the rest obtained from reference TRBV30 and TRBJ1-2, is as follows: SQTIHQWPATLVQPVGSPLSLECTVEGTSNPNLYWYRQAAGRGLQLLFYSVGIGQISSEVPQNLSASRPQDRQFILSSKKLLLSDSGFYLCAWSAWTGVGYTFGSGTRLTVV.

The chain combines TRBV5-1 with TRBJ2-3, with 9 bases that match TRBD2. V gave up 4 bases and J gave up 4 bases; unmatched junction bases: 7. Germline loops: CDR1 SGHRS, CDR2 YFSETQ. CDR3 length: 15 amino acids. CDR3 sequence reads: CASSIGTSLPDTQYF. The CDR3 nucleotides are TGCGCCAGCAGCATCGGGACTAGCTTACCAGATACGCAGTATTTT.

The rearrangement uses TRBV4-3 and TRBJ1-2; 8 bases are shared with TRBD1. V lost 1 base, J lost 4 bases, and 11 bases stayed unmatched. This CDR3 is built from 17 residues. Looked up from germline, CDR1 is LGHNA and CDR2 is YSLEER. The CDR3, as DNA: TGCGCCAGCAGCCAAGGGGGGACAGGAGCCTCTTCCTATGGCTACACCTTC. Protein: CASSQGGTGASSYGYTF.

The chain joins TRBV25-1 to TRBJ1-2; the D gene is possibly TRBD1 (5 bases). CDR3 length: 13 residues. The germline CDR1 and CDR2 sequences are MGHDK and SYGVNS. V was clipped by 2 bases and J by 7 bases, with 11 bases between them. CDR3 nucleotide sequence: TGTGCCAGCAGTGAAGCCAGGGACTCTGGCTACACCTTC. Protein sequence: CASSEARDSGYTF.

In its sample, this clonotype was seen a few times. This chain joins TRBV29-1 and TRBJ2-5; tentatively, D is TRBD1 or TRBD2 (6 bases each). The CDR3 has 14 amino acids. Germline V CDR1 and CDR2: SQVTM, ANQGSEA. Trimming stripped 1 base from V and 4 bases from J, with 13 bases between. The CDR3 DNA reads TGCAGCGTTGAAGTGACAGGCGGGGTAGAGACCCAGTACTTC. Translation gives CSVEVTGGVETQYF.

This chain connects TRBV13 to TRBJ2-7, with TRBD1 identical over 9 bases. V gave up 3 bases and J gave up 6 bases; unmatched junction bases: 6. There are 14 residues in the CDR3. Germline-derived CDR1 and CDR2 are PRHDT and FYEKMQ (reference sequence). CDR3 protein: CASSFGTGRFEQYF. DNA of the CDR3: TGTGCCAGCAGCTTCGGGACAGGGAGGTTCGAGCAGTACTTC.